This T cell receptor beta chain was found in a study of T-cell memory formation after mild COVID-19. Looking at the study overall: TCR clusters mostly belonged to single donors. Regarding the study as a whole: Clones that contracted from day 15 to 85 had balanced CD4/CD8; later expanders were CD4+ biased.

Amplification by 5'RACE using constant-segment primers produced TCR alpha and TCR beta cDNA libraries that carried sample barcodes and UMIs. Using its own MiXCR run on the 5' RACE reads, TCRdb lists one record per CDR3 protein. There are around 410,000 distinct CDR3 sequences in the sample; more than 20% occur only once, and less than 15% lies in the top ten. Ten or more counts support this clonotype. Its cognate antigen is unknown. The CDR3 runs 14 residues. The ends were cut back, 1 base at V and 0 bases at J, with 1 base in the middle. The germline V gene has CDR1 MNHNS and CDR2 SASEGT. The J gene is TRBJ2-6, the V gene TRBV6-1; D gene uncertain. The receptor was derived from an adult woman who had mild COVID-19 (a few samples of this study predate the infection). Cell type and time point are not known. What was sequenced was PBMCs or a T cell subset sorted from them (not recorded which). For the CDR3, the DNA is TGTGCCAGCAGTGAAGGCTCTGGGGCCAACGTCCTGACTTTC. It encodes CASSEGSGANVLTF.